The source of this T cell receptor beta chain is a study of T cells in Graves' hyperthyroidism and ophthalmopathy. Concerning this clonotype itself: At one boundary the junction diverges from the germline segment, which might be a read error.

The CDR3 is 15 residues long. CDR1 and CDR2 from the germline V gene are SGHAT and FQNNGV. RNA transcripts gave rise to amplified TCR beta CDR3 regions. First-round RT-PCR of the TCR CDR3 relied on the HTBI primer set. TCRdb re-derived calls from the multiplex PCR reads in MiXCR, one entry per CDR3 protein. Altogether 450,000 to 600,000 distinct CDR3 sequences are present, 14% being singletons, with the ten largest covering about 15%. This sequence joins TRBV11-2 and TRBJ2-1; TRBD1 is a possible D gene (6 bases). The sequence was obtained from a woman aged 40 to 50 with Graves' hyperthyroidism. Specimen: blood. The CDR3 sequence: CAGSLDSRPYNEQFF. CDR3 bases: TGTGCCGGCAGCTTGGACAGCCGTCCGTACAATGAGCAGTTCTTC.